This TCR beta chain comes out of a study of blood T cells in healthy people across ages. Every sample gave at least 6 micrograms of total RNA when it was extracted. Germline V gene lookup returns CDR1 DFQATT and CDR2 SNEGSKA (reference sequence). Trimming took off 2 bases at V and 3 bases at J, with 19 bases between the two ends. The CDR3 runs 16 residues. On this clonotype: Its antigen is unknown.

Study results and caveats: Naive CD4+ cells and diversity were both higher in long-lived donors than in aged donors.

Sample-barcoded 5' priming and a J-beta primer mix drove a second PCR of about 6 to 12 cycles. TCRdb analysed the 5' RACE reads with MiXCR anew, one entry per CDR3 protein. The repertoire has about 720,000 distinct CDR3 sequences, 20% to 25% of them found once; the top ten carry around 21%. This TCR derives from a man aged 70 or older in good health. The source material was blood. The rearrangement links TRBV20-1 to TRBJ1-1; D is perhaps TRBD1 (6 bases). The CDR3 coding sequence is TGCAGTGCTAGATTTTCAGGGAGGGGGGGAGACACTGAAGCTTTCTTT. Its protein product is CSARFSGRGGDTEAFF.